This is a list of T cell receptor beta chains from one sample in a study of cytomegalovirus exposure and HLA in healthy donors. Here immunoSEQ multiplex PCR was the method, and the copy in TCRdb shows in-frame clones only, minus some. The sample has about 130,000 clones; the top ten hold roughly 2%. Sample: PBMCs. These receptor sequences come from a woman in her sixties or seventies in good health and CMV-seronegative. The conserved cysteine and the conserved F or W are not part of the CDR3 here.

v_call: TRBV28; j_call: TRBJ2-7; cdr3_aa: ASSTYEQY
v_call: TRBV27; j_call: TRBJ2-7; cdr3_aa: ASSTPGGLRPYEQY
v_call: TRBV7-2; j_call: TRBJ2-2; cdr3_aa: ASSSPPTGLGSGELF
v_call: TRBV7-9; j_call: TRBJ1-1; cdr3_aa: ASSLGGKAFTEAF
v_call: TRBV10-3; j_call: TRBJ1-1; cdr3_aa: AISESRGGLLMNTEAF
v_call: TRBV4-1; j_call: TRBJ2-1; cdr3_aa: ASSQEGRGSEQF
v_call: TRBV9; j_call: TRBJ2-7; cdr3_aa: ASSVASRLDEQY
v_call: TRBV5-1; j_call: TRBJ2-3; cdr3_aa: ASSLDLEDTQY
v_call: TRBV12-5; j_call: TRBJ1-1; cdr3_aa: ASGLVRGEAF
v_call: TRBV7-9; j_call: TRBJ2-7; cdr3_aa: ASSLGRGPYEQY
v_call: TRBV18; j_call: TRBJ1-1; cdr3_aa: ASSRDSMNTEAF
v_call: TRBV29-1; j_call: TRBJ1-1; cdr3_aa: SVGAQANTEAF
v_call: TRBV5-4; j_call: TRBJ2-5; cdr3_aa: ASSLARQETQY
v_call: TRBV14; j_call: TRBJ2-1; cdr3_aa: ASRLEGFGGNEQF
v_call: TRBV10-2; j_call: TRBJ2-7; cdr3_aa: ASTPARANYEQY
v_call: TRBV19; j_call: TRBJ2-3; cdr3_aa: ASSIVRGQGVVADTQY
v_call: TRBV6-6; j_call: TRBJ2-7; cdr3_aa: ASSYVDYEQY
v_call: TRBV19; j_call: TRBJ2-7; cdr3_aa: ATGIGTGSYEQY
v_call: TRBV9; j_call: TRBJ2-1; cdr3_aa: ASSVVAGARNEQF
v_call: TRBV7-3; j_call: TRBJ2-3; cdr3_aa: ASSAGTGDTQY
v_call: TRBV7-2; j_call: TRBJ2-5; cdr3_aa: ASSPGTGARETQY
v_call: TRBV4-2; j_call: TRBJ2-2; cdr3_aa: ASSQDQASGSLTGELF
v_call: TRBV19; j_call: TRBJ2-3; cdr3_aa: ASRREGIVTDTQY
v_call: TRBV29-1; j_call: TRBJ1-2; cdr3_aa: SVVGTPQKAYGYT
v_call: TRBV5-1; j_call: TRBJ2-5; cdr3_aa: ASSPGRTSGISQETQY
v_call: TRBV18; j_call: TRBJ2-2; cdr3_aa: ASSPRAGGVNTGELF
v_call: TRBV5-1; j_call: TRBJ2-3; cdr3_aa: ASSWLGTGGSDTQY
v_call: TRBV28; j_call: TRBJ1-1; cdr3_aa: ASSWQIPDRAEAF
v_call: TRBV9; j_call: TRBJ2-1; cdr3_aa: ASSPLTAVYNEQF
v_call: TRBV2; j_call: TRBJ2-7; cdr3_aa: ASSVRSQGSEQY
v_call: TRBV5-1; j_call: TRBJ1-4; cdr3_aa: ASSLVAVTNENRNELF
v_call: TRBV7-6; j_call: TRBJ1-1; cdr3_aa: ASSRVLNTEAF
v_call: TRBV27; j_call: TRBJ1-5; cdr3_aa: ASSFRGREPQH
v_call: TRBV5-1; j_call: TRBJ2-7; cdr3_aa: ASSSSPGYEQY
v_call: TRBV5-6; j_call: TRBJ1-6; cdr3_aa: ASSGGGRGNYNSPLH
v_call: TRBV5-6; j_call: TRBJ2-7; cdr3_aa: ASSRTGSINYEQY
v_call: TRBV6-5; j_call: TRBJ2-5; cdr3_aa: ASSYSTGSETQY
v_call: TRBV5-1; j_call: TRBJ2-2; cdr3_aa: ASRIGTGGTGELF